A single sample gave rise to the 7 T cell receptor beta chains below, sequenced in a study of blood T cell repertoires in COVID-19. Profiling relied on immunoSEQ multiplex PCR, and the TCRdb table lists in-frame clones only, not all of them. The sample consists of approximately 110,000 clones, approximately 90% of them appearing once. Sample: peripheral blood. The receptors come from a human donor in a cohort sampled during active COVID-19.

This chain links TRBV7-7 with TRBJ2-2, with TRBD1 as a possible D gene (6 bases). Germline CDR1 and CDR2: SSHAT and FNYEAQ (reference sequence). This CDR3 comprises 15 residues. Trimming cost V 5 bases and J 7 bases, with 17 bases left between them. CDR3 sequence (DNA): TGTGCCAGCAGCCCCACAGGGAGTAACGGCGGGGAGCTGTTTTTT. It yields the protein CASSPTGSNGGELFF.

This clone has a single count. The chain has TRBV18 and TRBJ1-4; D gene uncertain. The CDR3 is made up of 14 amino acids. V was cut by 1 base and J by 5 bases, with 8 bases left in between. Germline CDR1 KGHSH, CDR2 LQKENI. As DNA, the CDR3 is TGTGCCAGCTCACCACAAGGCGGGAATGAAAAACTGTTTTTT. Protein: CASSPQGGNEKLFF.

The rearrangement uses TRBV6-2 or TRBV6-3 and TRBJ2-5; D uncertain. The length of the CDR3 is 11 residues. From germline, CDR1 is MNHEY and CDR2 SVGEGT. Trimming removed 2 bases from V and 7 bases from J, with 5 bases in between. CDR3 region: CASSYEVTQYF. The CDR3, as DNA: TGTGCCAGCAGTTACGAGGTGACCCAGTACTTC.

In the case of this clone: This sample includes further DNA sequences coding for the same CDR3. The V gene is TRBV28, the J gene TRBJ2-1, with TRBD2 identical over 11 bases. V shed 1 base, J shed 1 base, and the junction held 6 bases outside the gene matches. The germline CDR1 and CDR2 sequences are MDHEN and SYDVKM. The CDR3 covers 18 residues. In DNA form, the CDR3 reads TGTGCCAGCAGTTTATTGGGGCTAGCGGGAGGTTCCTACAATGAGCAGTTCTTC. Amino acid sequence: CASSLLGLAGGSYNEQFF.

The genes are TRBV29-1 and TRBJ1-4; possibly TRBD1 for D (5 bases). This CDR3 comprises 14 residues. CDR1 and CDR2 (germline): SQVTM, ANQGSEA. V lost 4 bases and J lost 8, with 17 bases in between. The CDR3 sequence: CSVVSGVRGEKLFF. The CDR3, as DNA: TGCAGCGTTGTGTCGGGGGTCCGGGGGGAAAAACTGTTTTTT. Complete variable domain (other parts from reference TRBV29-1 and TRBJ1-4): SAVISQKPSRDICQRGTSLTIQCQVDSQVTMMFWYRQQPGQSLTLIATANQGSEATYESGFVIDKFPISRPNLTFSTLTVSNMSPEDSSIYLCSVVSGVRGEKLFFGSGTQLSVL.

The rearrangement joins TRBV24-1 to TRBJ1-1, with a tentative D call TRBD1 (5 bases). Germline V gives CDR1 KGHDR, CDR2 SFDVKD. The length of the CDR3 is 14 residues. Between the trimmed V and J ends, which lost 5 bases and 3 bases, there was a span of 12 bases. The CDR3 bases are TGTGCCACCAGTGGGCCCGGGACTCACACTGAAGCTTTCTTT. Translating it yields CATSGPGTHTEAFF.

This chain links TRBV3-1 (or the pseudogene TRBV3-2) with TRBJ2-3; a weak D match, TRBD1 (6 bases). Trimming removed 1 base from V and 5 bases from J, with 16 bases in between. The CDR3 consists of 16 residues. The germline CDR1 and CDR2 sequences are LGHDT and YNNKEL (reference sequence). CDR3 residues: CASSQGNRVRRDTQYF. CDR3 nucleotide sequence: TGTGCCAGCAGCCAAGGTAACAGGGTAAGAAGAGATACGCAGTATTTT.